This entry is about one TCR beta chain. TCRdb independently ran MiXCR on the RT-PCR reads; one entry per CDR3 protein. The data contain hundreds of thousands of distinct CDR3 sequences, 12% to 15% of them singletons. This TCR came from a female donor in good health, serving as a healthy control. Sequencing input: memory CD4+ T cells from blood.

As DNA, the CDR3 is TGTGCCTGGAGTGGGGTAAACACTGAAGCTTTCTTT. Translating it yields CAWSGVNTEAFF. This chain uses TRBV30 with TRBJ1-1, with no clear D. V was clipped by 1 base and J by 2 bases, with 5 bases between them. Germline CDR1 and CDR2: GTSNPN and SVGIG (reference sequence). The CDR3 covers 12 residues.